Presented here are 31 T cell receptor beta chains from one specimen sequenced in a study of radiation and T cells in renal cell carcinoma. The time point was: blood 2 weeks post-SBRT. The treatment here: 15 Gy SBRT to primary tumor, nephrectomy 4 weeks later. The protocol was immunoSEQ multiplex PCR, while the TCRdb copy is restricted to in-frame clones and leaves out a portion. The sample yields 70,000 to 90,000 clones, 65% to 90% seen once. The sequences come from blood, collected from a patient whose treatment included radiotherapy and nephrectomy. The source is a woman aged 50 to 60 with renal cell carcinoma.

The chain carries TRBV5-1 and TRBJ2-4; 10 nucleotides agree with TRBD1. The CDR3 loop spans 17 amino acids. V shed 2 bases and J 0 bases; nucleotides not matched to a gene: 5. Germline loops: CDR1 SGHRS, CDR2 YFSETQ. The CDR3 nucleotides are TGCGCCAGCAGCTTATTGGACAGGGGGTTAGCCAAAAACATTCAGTACTTC. The encoded protein is CASSLLDRGLAKNIQYF.

This rearrangement joins TRBV5-7 to TRBJ2-1, with 11 nucleotides matching TRBD2. TRBV5-7 is identified as an open reading frame with a role that is uncertain. The CDR3 contains 17 residues. With 7 bases clipped from V and 5 bases from J, the junction kept 14 bases outside the gene matches. The CDR3 sequence: CASRSRLAGGPNNEQFF. The CDR3 region has the DNA TGTGCCAGCCGATCCCGTCTAGCGGGGGGACCCAACAATGAGCAGTTCTTC.

This rearrangement joins TRBV7-1 to TRBJ2-7; D possibly corresponds to TRBD2 (5 bases). TRBV7-1 is an open reading frame whose function is uncertain. The CDR3 is 13 residues long. V lost 4 bases to trimming and J lost 4 bases, with 11 bases between them. In nucleotides, the CDR3 is TGTGCCAGCAGCTTAGAGCGGCCGTACGAGCAGTACTTC. The encoded protein is CASSLERPYEQYF.

J is TRBJ1-1 and V is TRBV9; TRBD1 might be the D (5 bases). V gave up 3 bases and J gave up 0 bases, with 15 bases separating them. The CDR3 runs 16 residues. Germline CDR1 reads SGDLS; CDR2 reads YYNGEE. The chain's CDR3 is CASSATGHALNTEAFF. CDR3 nucleotides: TGTGCCAGCAGCGCCACCGGACACGCCTTGAACACTGAAGCTTTCTTT.

The chain uses TRBV10-1 and TRBJ2-7, with a possible D match to TRBD1 (6 bases). The CDR3 consists of 15 residues. CDR1 is WNHNN and CDR2 is SYGVQD in the germline V gene (reference sequence). V lost 6 bases and J lost 0, with 15 bases in between. The CDR3 bases are TGCGCCAGCAGCATCGGGACACCGAGCTCCTACGAGCAGTACTTC. Protein product: CASSIGTPSSYEQYF.

The chain carries TRBV5-6 and TRBJ2-7; weak D call: TRBD2 (5 bases). CDR3 length: 15 residues. Germline V gives CDR1 SGHDT, CDR2 YYEEEE. The ends were cut back, 4 bases at V and 7 bases at J, with 21 bases in the middle. The CDR3 region is CASSPMTGIFGEQYF. DNA for the CDR3: TGTGCCAGCAGCCCAATGACGGGGATTTTTGGGGAGCAGTACTTC.

The chain is built from TRBV7-8 and TRBJ2-7; D is ambiguous. Trimming removed 1 base at V and 0 bases at J, with 10 bases between. Looked up from germline, CDR1 is SGHVS and CDR2 is FQNEAQ. CDR3 length equals 15 residues. The CDR3, as DNA: TGTGCCAGCAGCTTAGGGCAGGATCACTCCTACGAGCAGTACTTC. Its protein is CASSLGQDHSYEQYF.

The DNA for the CDR3 is TGTGCCAGTAGTATAGCCCGCGGAGGGGGACAGGGGACTGAAGCTTTCTTT. It specifies CASSIARGGGQGTEAFF. The genes are TRBV19 and TRBJ1-1, with 10 bases identical to TRBD1. The CDR3 sequence is 17 residues long. Germline CDR1 reads LNHDA; CDR2 reads SQIVND (reference sequence). The V gene end was trimmed by 1 base and the J gene end by 5 bases; junction bases not matched to a gene: 10.

The chain uses TRBV6-5 and TRBJ2-7; the match to TRBD2 covers 7 bases. This CDR3 region has 13 residues. Germline-derived CDR1 and CDR2 are MNHEY and SVGAGI. Unmatched junction bases numbered 5, after V lost 4 bases and J lost 5 bases. The CDR3 coding sequence is TGTGCCAGCAGTTTCGCTCGGGGGGACGAGCAGTACTTC. It translates to CASSFARGDEQYF.

The J gene is TRBJ1-2, the V gene TRBV5-1, with TRBD1 matching 7 bases. CDR3 length: 14 residues. The J segment lost 4 bases and the V segment lost 2 bases, leaving 5 bases of the junction unmatched. Germline V gene data show CDR1 as SGHRS and CDR2 as YFSETQ. CDR3 sequence (DNA): TGCGCCAGCAGCTTAGACAGGGAGGGCTATGGCTACACCTTC. This gives the protein CASSLDREGYGYTF.

The CDR3 sequence is CASSLGPSGSKSYEQYF. As DNA, the CDR3 is TGCGCCAGCAGCTTGGGGCCTAGCGGGAGTAAATCCTACGAGCAGTACTTC. The chain uses TRBV5-1 and TRBJ2-7, with TRBD2 identical over 10 bases. This CDR3 has 17 residues. Germline trimming cut 0 bases from V and 1 base from J; bases unmatched to any gene: 7. The germline gives CDR1 SGHRS, CDR2 YFSETQ.

The rearrangement joins TRBV28 to TRBJ2-2; D not resolved. This CDR3 spans 13 amino acids. The V gene lost 4 bases and the J gene lost 7 bases, with 10 bases spanning the gap. Germline V gene data show CDR1 as MDHEN and CDR2 as SYDVKM. CDR3 coding DNA: TGTGCCAGCAGTTCCCCGGGCGGCGGGGAGCTGTTTTTT. Its translation is CASSSPGGGELFF.

The count of this clone is one. CDR3 nucleotides: TGTGCCAGCGCTCTGACGAGCTCCCAGCCCCAGCATTTT. Protein sequence: CASALTSSQPQHF. This rearrangement joins TRBV6-5 to TRBJ1-5; D not resolved. This CDR3 comprises 13 residues. V dropped 8 bases and J dropped 7 bases, with 15 bases sitting between them. Germline V gene lookup returns CDR1 MNHEY and CDR2 SVGAGI.

The chain is built from TRBV6-5 and TRBJ2-1; D might be TRBD1 (6 bases). The CDR3 runs 14 residues. Trimming took 5 bases from V and 7 from J, leaving 15 bases between them. Germline assignment: CDR1 MNHEY and CDR2 SVGAGI. CDR3 coding DNA: TGTGCCAGCAGTACTGGGACACCTAGGAATGAGCAGTTCTTC. It yields the protein CASSTGTPRNEQFF.

This chain uses TRBV9 with TRBJ2-7, with D perhaps given as TRBD1 or TRBD2 (5 bases each). In germline, CDR1 is SGDLS, CDR2 YYNGEE. Trimming left V 2 bases short and J 5 bases short, with 8 bases between. There are 12 residues in the CDR3. The CDR3 DNA reads TGTGCCAGCAGCGTGTCGGGACACGAGCAGTACTTC. Protein sequence: CASSVSGHEQYF.

The chain has TRBV7-9 and TRBJ1-1; D ambiguous. CDR1 is SEHNR, CDR2 FQNEAQ, per germline (reference sequence). The V end was cut by 4 bases, the J end by 2 bases, with 8 bases between. The length of the CDR3 is 13 residues. The CDR3 here is CASSSTENTEAFF. The CDR3 DNA reads as TGTGCCAGCAGCTCTACAGAAAACACTGAAGCTTTCTTT.

In its sample, this clone was seen a few times. Distinct nucleotide sequences in the sample also encode this CDR3. The chain has TRBV5-1 and TRBJ2-7; D remains ambiguous. The CDR3 loop spans 14 amino acids. CDR1 and CDR2 (germline): SGHRS, YFSETQ. The V end was cut by 0 bases, the J end by 0 bases, with 7 bases between. CDR3: CASSLEAYSYEQYF. The CDR3 bases are TGCGCCAGCAGCTTGGAAGCGTACTCCTACGAGCAGTACTTC.

This clone was counted a single time. The V gene is TRBV6-5, the J gene TRBJ1-2, with 9 nucleotides matching TRBD1. Germline values: CDR1 MNHEY, CDR2 SVGAGI. V shed 5 bases and J 5 bases; nucleotides not matched to a gene: 6. The CDR3 is made up of 14 amino acids. The CDR3 bases are TGTGCCAGCAGTGGGGACAGGGTTAGATATGGCTACACCTTC. This encodes CASSGDRVRYGYTF.

The chain links TRBV6-5 to TRBJ1-4; D uncertain. The CDR3 sequence is 16 residues long. From germline, CDR1 is MNHEY and CDR2 SVGAGI. Trimming pared 3 bases from V and 0 bases from J, leaving 11 bases between. CDR3 in DNA: TGTGCCAGCAGTTATCAGGAGGCCGCAACTAATGAAAAACTGTTTTTT. Its protein product is CASSYQEAATNEKLFF.

The rearrangement links TRBV6-1 to TRBJ2-3, with D possibly being TRBD1 (6 bases). Trimming removed 7 bases at V and 0 bases at J, with 14 bases between. This CDR3 comprises 15 residues. Germline V gives CDR1 MNHNS, CDR2 SASEGT. CDR3 protein: CASTTDRSSTDTQYF. CDR3 nucleotide sequence: TGTGCCAGCACCACGGACAGATCTAGCACAGATACGCAGTATTTT.

The CDR3 loop reads CASHPPGNYGYTF. In DNA form, the CDR3 reads TGTGCCAGTCATCCCCCAGGCAACTATGGCTACACCTTC. The chain links TRBV19 to TRBJ1-2; D is undetermined. This CDR3 is built from 13 residues. Deletions cut 8 bases from V and 2 bases from J, with 12 bases between. CDR1 and CDR2 (germline): LNHDA, SQIVND (reference sequence). Complete variable domain (other parts from reference TRBV19 and TRBJ1-2): DGGITQSPKYLFRKEGQNVTLSCEQNLNHDAMYWYRQDPGQGLRLIYYSQIVNDFQKGDIAEGYSVSREKKESFPLTVTSAQKNPTAFYLCASHPPGNYGYTFGSGTRLTVV.

The chain joins TRBV18 to TRBJ1-2; D is possibly TRBD1 (6 bases). Deletions cut 3 bases from V and 2 bases from J, with 13 bases between. From germline, CDR1 is KGHSH and CDR2 LQKENI. CDR3 size: 15 residues. For the CDR3, the DNA is TGTGCCAGCTCACCCGACCCGGGGGCAAACTATGGCTACACCTTC. Its protein is CASSPDPGANYGYTF.

This chain uses TRBV7-2 with TRBJ1-3; possible D gene TRBD1, 6 bases. The V gene's germline CDR1 is SGHTA and CDR2 FQGNSA. The CDR3 sequence is 15 residues long. The ends were cut back, 1 base at V and 0 bases at J, with 7 bases in the middle. The CDR3, as DNA: TGTGCCAGCAGCTTAGGGACAGTCTCTGGAAACACCATATATTTT. It yields the protein CASSLGTVSGNTIYF.

The chain couples TRBV4-3 to TRBJ2-3; the D gene could be TRBD1 or TRBD2 (5 bases each). V was shortened by 1 base and J by 0 bases, with 11 bases between the two germline ends. This CDR3 is built from 16 residues. Germline V gives CDR1 LGHNA, CDR2 YSLEER. CDR3 sequence: CASSQGGSRSTDTQYF. Here the CDR3 DNA reads TGCGCCAGCAGCCAAGGGGGGAGCCGGAGCACAGATACGCAGTATTTT.

The J gene is TRBJ1-2, the V gene TRBV2; no firm D call. Trimming left V 2 bases short and J 4 bases short, with 11 bases between. This CDR3 is 14 amino acids long. Germline-derived CDR1 and CDR2 are SNHLY and FYNNEI. DNA of the CDR3: TGTGCCAGCAGTGAACTCCGAGAAAGCTATGGCTACACCTTC. Its protein is CASSELRESYGYTF.

The chain's CDR3 is CASSLDAEGETQYF. CDR3 DNA: TGTGCCAGCAGCTTGGACGCAGAAGGGGAGACCCAGTACTTC. The chain has TRBV5-4 and TRBJ2-5, with unresolved D. This CDR3 region has 14 residues. The V gene lost 0 bases and the J gene lost 5 bases, with 11 bases spanning the gap. Germline V CDR1 and CDR2: SGHNT, YYREEE (reference sequence).

The rearrangement uses TRBV7-2 and TRBJ1-5, with 7 bases matching TRBD1. CDR1 is SGHTA and CDR2 is FQGNSA in the germline V gene. This CDR3 has 16 residues. Trimming at V came to 1 base and at J to 9 bases, leaving 12 bases not matched to a gene. In DNA, the CDR3 is TGTGCCAGCAGCTTAGTTGGACAGGACGGGGGTTGGCCCCAGCATTTT. The encoded protein is CASSLVGQDGGWPQHF.

The chain carries TRBV5-4 and TRBJ1-5; D is perhaps TRBD1 (5 bases). This CDR3 is built from 17 residues. V shed 3 bases and J shed 3 bases, with 19 bases lying between them. From germline, CDR1 is SGHNT and CDR2 YYREEE (reference sequence). In DNA, the CDR3 is TGTGCCAGCAGCTCTCTGGGGGTGCAGGGTCCCAATCAGCCCCAGCATTTT. It translates to CASSSLGVQGPNQPQHF.

The chain combines TRBV4-1 with TRBJ2-7, with D perhaps TRBD1 (5 bases). V lost 1 base and J lost 2, with 12 bases in between. Germline V lookup: CDR1 MGHRA, CDR2 YSYEKL. The CDR3 has 15 amino acids. CDR3 sequence (DNA): TGCGCCAGCAGCCAAGGGGCAGGGTGGGCCTACGAGCAGTACTTC. Translation: CASSQGAGWAYEQYF.

This chain links TRBV5-4 with TRBJ2-7; D remains unclear. The CDR3 contains 13 residues. V lost 2 bases, J lost 3 bases, and 9 bases lay in between. The germline V gene encodes CDR1 SGHNT and CDR2 YYREEE (reference sequence). CDR3 protein: CASSFETYYEQYF. The CDR3 DNA is TGTGCCAGCAGCTTTGAGACATACTACGAGCAGTACTTC.

The genes are TRBV28 and TRBJ1-3; D gene ambiguous. The germline CDR1 and CDR2 sequences are MDHEN and SYDVKM. The CDR3 sequence is 12 residues long. The V end lost 3 bases, the J end lost 4 bases, and 4 bases lay between the germline ends. The CDR3 DNA is TGTGCCAGCAGTTTTCGAGGAAACACCATATATTTT. Translating gives CASSFRGNTIYF.